Shown below are 27 T cell receptor beta chains from a single sample sequenced in a study of graft-versus-host responses after intestinal transplantation. These TCRs' antigens remain unknown. Assay: immunoSEQ multiplex PCR; the TCRdb copy retains only in-frame clones and omits some. The data contain tens of thousands of clones, roughly 91% of them singletons. The input for sequencing was unstimulated CD8+ T cells sorted from spleen or lymph node cells, taken before intestinal transplant. The receptors were sampled from a human donor who received an intestinal transplant.

The V and J genes are TRBV27 and TRBJ2-7; D possibly corresponds to TRBD1 (6 bases). Trimming left V 3 bases short and J 5 bases short, with 11 bases between. The CDR3 extends over 13 amino acids. From germline, CDR1 is MNHEY and CDR2 SMNVEV (reference sequence). CDR3 protein: CASSLPGAHEQYF. The CDR3 coding sequence is TGTGCCAGCAGTTTGCCAGGGGCCCACGAGCAGTACTTC.

V gene TRBV2 combines with J gene TRBJ2-3, with TRBD1 identical over 7 bases. J lost 2 bases, V lost 4 bases, and 9 bases had no gene match. CDR1 is SNHLY and CDR2 is FYNNEI in the germline V gene. The CDR3 loop spans 16 amino acids. The CDR3 sequence: CASSVGDRSFTDTQYF. The CDR3 DNA follows: TGTGCCAGCAGTGTAGGGGACAGATCCTTCACAGATACGCAGTATTTT.

The CDR3 is CASSLRGQGSYEQYF. The CDR3, as DNA: TGTGCCAGCAGTTTAAGGGGACAGGGATCCTACGAGCAGTACTTC. The chain employs TRBV27 and TRBJ2-7; 9 bases line up with TRBD1. The trim removed 2 bases at V and 1 base at J, leaving 3 bases unmatched. Germline CDR1 is MNHEY and CDR2 is SMNVEV (reference sequence). CDR3 length equals 15 residues.

J is TRBJ1-5 and V is TRBV12-5; TRBD1 aligns across 9 bases. Per germline, CDR1 LGHNT and CDR2 FRNRAP. This CDR3 spans 15 amino acids. V lost 6 bases and J lost 6; bases outside the gene matches: 9. CDR3 DNA: TGTGCTAGTGGGCTCGGGACAGGGCCCTCTCAGCCCCAGCATTTT. Amino acid sequence: CASGLGTGPSQPQHF.

V gene TRBV2 combines with J gene TRBJ2-1; the D is unclear. The germline V gene encodes CDR1 SNHLY and CDR2 FYNNEI. V was trimmed by 6 bases and J by 7 bases, leaving 13 bases between them. The CDR3 has 13 residues. This CDR3 is CASSPGSSNEQFF. The CDR3, as DNA: TGTGCCAGCAGCCCTGGTAGTAGTAATGAGCAGTTCTTC.

This clone was recorded once. The chain links TRBV5-6 to TRBJ2-7, with D uncertain. The CDR3 contains 14 residues. Per germline, CDR1 SGHDT and CDR2 YYEEEE. Trimming removed 0 bases from V and 2 bases from J, with 9 bases in between. The CDR3 protein is CASSLVAKAYEQYF. DNA of the CDR3: TGTGCCAGCAGCTTGGTGGCAAAAGCCTACGAGCAGTACTTC.

The chain joins TRBV5-1 to TRBJ2-3; 7 positions match TRBD2. The V gene's germline CDR1 is SGHRS and CDR2 YFSETQ. V trimming: 6 bases; J trimming: 1 base; junction bases outside the gene matches: 5. This CDR3 comprises 14 residues. The CDR3: CASTPAGGTDTQYF. The CDR3 DNA follows: TGCGCCAGCACCCCGGCGGGGGGCACAGATACGCAGTATTTT.

This chain joins TRBV19 and TRBJ1-5; D is undetermined. Trimming took 5 bases from V and 7 from J, leaving 15 bases between them. CDR1 LNHDA and CDR2 SQIVND come from the germline V gene (reference sequence). The CDR3 spans 14 residues. The CDR3 bases are TGTGCCAGTAGTCCCTCAGGTCATGGGCAGCCCCAGCATTTT. This gives the protein CASSPSGHGQPQHF.

The rearrangement joins TRBV4-1 to TRBJ2-7, with TRBD1 matching 7 bases. Germline V gives CDR1 MGHRA, CDR2 YSYEKL. V was clipped by 1 base and J by 2 bases; unmatched bases: 8. The CDR3 has 16 residues. The DNA for the CDR3 is TGCGCCAGCAGCCAAGGACTATCCGGGACAGCCTACGAGCAGTACTTC. Protein product: CASSQGLSGTAYEQYF.

This chain joins TRBV4-3 and TRBJ2-7; D is perhaps TRBD2 (5 bases). This CDR3 has 14 amino acids. From germline, CDR1 is LGHNA and CDR2 YSLEER. Trimming removed 4 bases at V and 2 bases at J, with 12 bases between. The CDR3 nucleotides are TGCGCCAGCAGCCTTACAGAGGGCCCCTACGAGCAGTACTTC. As protein: CASSLTEGPYEQYF.

This clone was counted only a few times. Other DNA sequences of this sample code for an identical CDR3. The rearrangement links TRBV4-3 to TRBJ2-2; tentatively, D is TRBD2 (5 bases). The CDR3 consists of 15 residues. Germline values: CDR1 LGHNA, CDR2 YSLEER. Trimming pared 0 bases from V and 1 base from J, leaving 6 bases between. CDR3 protein: CASSQDRGNTGELFF. In nucleotides, the CDR3 is TGCGCCAGCAGCCAAGATCGGGGGAACACCGGGGAGCTGTTTTTT.

Concerning this clone: This specimen includes other DNA sequences encoding the same CDR3. The chain is built from TRBV7-2 and TRBJ2-7; D is perhaps TRBD1 (6 bases). Germline V gene lookup returns CDR1 SGHTA and CDR2 FQGNSA. The CDR3 length is 14 residues. The V gene lost 1 base and the J gene lost 2 bases, with 9 bases spanning the gap. The CDR3 DNA reads as TGTGCCAGCAGCTTAGTGGGACAAACCTACGAGCAGTACTTC. It encodes CASSLVGQTYEQYF.

This clone was picked up a small number of times. As DNA, the CDR3 is TGTGCCAGCCACACGCCGGGACAGAAGGATAATGAAAAACTGTTTTTT. Translation: CASHTPGQKDNEKLFF. This chain links TRBV2 with TRBJ1-4; 7 nucleotides agree with TRBD1. Germline values: CDR1 SNHLY, CDR2 FYNNEI. The trim removed 8 bases at V and 4 bases at J, leaving 13 bases unmatched. The CDR3 spans 16 residues. Supplemented by reference TRBV2 and TRBJ1-4, the full variable domain reads EPEVTQTPSHQVTQMGQEVILRCVPISNHLYFYWYRQILGQKVEFLVSFYNNEISEKSEIFDDQFSVERPDGSNFTLKIRSTKLEDSAMYFCASHTPGQKDNEKLFFGSGTQLSVL.

V usage is TRBV29-1 and J usage is TRBJ2-7; 14 bases are shared with TRBD2. Unmatched junction bases numbered 17, after V lost 4 bases and J lost 6 bases. The CDR3 has 18 amino acids. Germline V lookup: CDR1 SQVTM, CDR2 ANQGSEA. Here the CDR3 DNA reads TGCAGCGTTGTCGTCTTTGGGTGGTCGACTAGCGGGGGGGCCGAGCAGTACTTC. This codes for CSVVVFGWSTSGGAEQYF.

V gene TRBV19 combines with J gene TRBJ2-5; no firm D call. The end of the DNA fits TRBJ2-7 better, so the J call may be wrong. CDR3 length: 13 residues. Looked up from germline, CDR1 is LNHDA and CDR2 is SQIVND (reference sequence). CDR3 sequence: CASSISTYYEQYF. The DNA for the CDR3 is TGTGCCAGTAGTATCAGTACTTACTACGAGCAGTACTTC.

The chain has TRBV10-3 and TRBJ1-1; 7 bases fit TRBD1. The V and J ends lost 2 bases and 4 bases, in that order; junction bases with no gene match: 7. The CDR3 extends over 15 amino acids. CDR1 and CDR2 from the germline V gene are ENHRY and SYGVKD. The chain's CDR3 is CAISEGRQGITEAFF. Written as DNA, the CDR3 is TGTGCCATCAGTGAGGGAAGACAGGGCATCACTGAAGCTTTCTTT.

The chain is built from TRBV7-6 and TRBJ2-1; 7 nucleotides align to TRBD2. This CDR3 region has 13 residues. Germline-derived CDR1 and CDR2 are SGHVS and FNYEAQ. J gave up 7 bases and V 5 bases, and 5 bases lay outside the gene matches. The CDR3 sequence is CASSPSGINEQFF. Written as DNA, the CDR3 is TGTGCCAGCAGCCCCAGCGGGATTAATGAGCAGTTCTTC.

The CDR3 DNA is TGTGCCAGCACTAGCGGGGGGGATTCAGATACGCAGTATTTT. It is translated as CASTSGGDSDTQYF. The rearrangement uses TRBV9 and TRBJ2-3; 12 bases align to TRBD2. The germline CDR1 and CDR2 sequences are SGDLS and YYNGEE. The V and J ends lost 6 bases and 4 bases, in that order; junction bases with no gene match: 3. The CDR3 has 14 residues. Full variable domain (outside the CDR3, taken from reference TRBV9 and TRBJ2-3): DSGVTQTPKHLITATGQRVTLRCSPRSGDLSVYWYQQSLDQGLQFLIQYYNGEERAKGNILERFSAQQFPDLHSELNLSSLELGDSALYFCASTSGGDSDTQYFGPGTRLTVL.

This rearrangement joins TRBV7-9 to TRBJ2-7, with D possibly matching TRBD1 (5 bases). The germline CDR1 and CDR2 sequences are SEHNR and FQNEAQ (reference sequence). V was cut by 6 bases and J by 2 bases, with 8 bases left in between. CDR3 length: 12 residues. The CDR3 sequence: CASRRGPYEQYF. The CDR3 bases are TGTGCCAGCAGAAGGGGCCCCTACGAGCAGTACTTC.

This chain uses TRBV10-3 with TRBJ2-6; maybe TRBD1 (6 bases). In germline, CDR1 is ENHRY, CDR2 SYGVKD. V shed 0 bases and J shed 1 base, with 7 bases lying between them. This CDR3 is built from 16 residues. CDR3 amino acids: CAISESQGSGANVLTF. CDR3 DNA sequence: TGTGCCATCAGTGAGTCTCAGGGGTCTGGGGCCAACGTCCTGACTTTC.

A remark on this clone: Compared with germline, one end of the junction differs, possibly owing to a read error. The V call is TRBV4-3, the J call TRBJ2-1; TRBD1 agrees at 9 bases. The CDR3 runs 15 residues. Germline-derived CDR1 and CDR2 are LGHNA and YSLEER. The CDR3 nucleotides are TGCGCCAGCAGCCAAGGTACAGGGGGCTACGATGAGCAGTTCTTC. Translated: CASSQGTGGYDEQFF.

V and J are TRBV27 and TRBJ1-1; TRBD1 matches at 8 bases. The CDR3 is 13 residues long. The J segment lost 4 bases and the V segment lost 5 bases, leaving 3 bases of the junction unmatched. Germline CDR1 and CDR2: MNHEY and SMNVEV (reference sequence). In DNA, the CDR3 is TGTGCCAGCAGTGTTACAGGGGGCACTGAAGCTTTCTTT. Encoded protein: CASSVTGGTEAFF.

J is TRBJ1-2 and V is TRBV7-9; 9 positions match TRBD1. The CDR3 is 14 amino acids. Germline V CDR1 and CDR2: SEHNR, FQNEAQ (reference sequence). V was pared by 5 bases and J by 6 bases, with 7 bases of the junction left unmatched. DNA for the CDR3: TGTGCCAGCAGCCCACGGGACAGGGACGATGGCTACACCTTC. This translates into CASSPRDRDDGYTF.

This chain's CDR3 is CASSTWDRGLPDSPLHF. The CDR3 nucleotides read TGTGCCAGCAGCACCTGGGACAGGGGCCTCCCTGATTCACCCCTCCACTTT. The chain uses TRBV5-4 and TRBJ1-6; 10 bases match TRBD1. Trimming cost V 4 bases and J 8 bases; bases outside gene matches: 12. Germline V lookup: CDR1 SGHNT, CDR2 YYREEE (reference sequence). The CDR3 covers 17 residues.

This clone came up once. The chain joins TRBV9 to TRBJ1-4; D is possibly TRBD1 (5 bases). Trimming removed 2 bases from V and 7 bases from J, with 12 bases in between. CDR3 length: 14 residues. The germline V gene encodes CDR1 SGDLS and CDR2 YYNGEE. The CDR3 DNA is TGTGCCAGCAGCGTTGGGGGAGGGAGTGAAAAACTGTTTTTT. Amino acids: CASSVGGGSEKLFF.

This clone was counted only a few times. The gene calls are TRBV19 and TRBJ2-3; D unresolved. CDR3 length equals 11 residues. Trimming removed 8 bases at V and 6 bases at J, with 9 bases between. Germline values: CDR1 LNHDA, CDR2 SQIVND (reference sequence). The CDR3 DNA reads as TGTGCCAGTGGCCTAGGCGATACGCAGTATTTT. Protein product: CASGLGDTQYF.

The genes are TRBV27 and TRBJ2-1, with D maybe TRBD2 (5 bases). This CDR3 comprises 13 residues. V dropped 0 bases and J dropped 7 bases, with 7 bases sitting between them. Germline values: CDR1 MNHEY, CDR2 SMNVEV (reference sequence). The CDR3: CASSLSTGNEQFF. CDR3 sequence (DNA): TGTGCCAGCAGTTTATCCACGGGGAATGAGCAGTTCTTC.